Shown below are 26 T cell receptor beta chains from a single sample sequenced in a study of cytomegalovirus exposure and HLA in healthy donors. The PCR had 60 Vbeta and 13 Jbeta primers. Libraries were prepared by immunoSEQ multiplex PCR; TCRdb keeps only in-frame clonotypes and omits some of them. This table has about 160,000 clones, approximately 90% appearing once. Sequencing used PBMCs. The source is a woman in her 30s in good health and CMV-seronegative.

The J gene is TRBJ2-1, the V gene TRBV4-2; 9 bases align to TRBD2. CDR1 and CDR2 (germline): LGHNA, YNFKEQ. The length of the CDR3 is 17 residues. V lost 0 bases, J lost 2 bases, and 5 bases stayed unmatched. DNA for the CDR3: TGTGCCAGCAGCCAAGATGTAGCGGGAGTGGCCTACAATGAGCAGTTCTTC. This gives the protein CASSQDVAGVAYNEQFF.

J is TRBJ2-1 and V is TRBV7-3; D possibly corresponds to TRBD1 (8 bases). V was trimmed by 1 base and J by 7 bases, leaving 23 bases between them. CDR3 length: 18 amino acids. Germline lookup yields CDR1 SGHTA and CDR2 FQGTGA. The CDR3 is CASSLRADRGGGVNEQFF. DNA of the CDR3: TGTGCCAGCAGCTTAAGGGCAGACAGGGGAGGGGGGGTGAATGAGCAGTTCTTC. Full variable domain (rest looked up from reference TRBV7-3 and TRBJ2-1): GAGVSQTPSNKVTEKGKYVELRCDPISGHTALYWYRQSLGQGPEFLIYFQGTGAADDSGLPNDRFFAVRPEGSVSTLKIQRTERGDSAVYLCASSLRADRGGGVNEQFFGPGTRLTVL.

The genes are TRBV11-2 and TRBJ1-2; the D is unclear. CDR3 size: 16 residues. Per the germline V gene, CDR1 is SGHAT and CDR2 is FQNNGV. With 5 bases removed from V and 0 bases from J, the gap between germline ends came to 16 bases. DNA for the CDR3: TGTGCCAGCAGCCGTTCAGGAGGGCTAGCTAACTATGGCTACACCTTC. As protein: CASSRSGGLANYGYTF.

The DNA for the CDR3 is TGTGCCTGGAGTTTCAGCGGACAGGGGAATGAAAAACTGTTTTTT. This translates into CAWSFSGQGNEKLFF. The rearrangement uses TRBV30 and TRBJ1-4, with 9 bases identical to TRBD1. CDR1 GTSNPN and CDR2 SVGIG come from the germline V gene (reference sequence). The ends lost 2 bases at V and 5 bases at J; junction bases unmatched: 6. This CDR3 is 15 amino acids long.

As to this clone: Since the CDR3 does not end with the conserved phenylalanine or tryptophan, this likely comes from a read error. J is TRBJ1-4 and V is TRBV5-1, with a tentative D call TRBD1 (6 bases). The CDR3 covers 15 residues. Germline lookup yields CDR1 SGHRS and CDR2 YFSETQ. Trimming removed 4 bases from V and 3 bases from J, with 13 bases in between. The CDR3 region is CASSPRDTANEKLFV. DNA of the CDR3: TGCGCCAGCAGCCCGAGGGACACAGCTAATGAAAAACTGTTTGTT.

V usage is TRBV6-5 and J usage is TRBJ2-7, with no clear D. The germline V and J ends were trimmed by 0 bases and 3 bases, with 12 bases remaining between them. Germline V gives CDR1 MNHEY, CDR2 SVGAGI. The CDR3 loop spans 15 amino acids. The CDR3 sequence: CASSYSPGRLYEQYF. In nucleotides, the CDR3 is TGTGCCAGCAGTTACTCACCCGGCAGACTCTACGAGCAGTACTTC.

V and J are TRBV5-5 and TRBJ2-5; D may be TRBD2 (5 bases). The CDR3 length is 15 residues. Germline V gene lookup returns CDR1 SGHKS and CDR2 YYEKEE (reference sequence). V lost 2 bases, J lost 3 bases, and 14 bases lay in between. CDR3 DNA: TGTGCCAGCAGCTTCATGGGATTGAGGGAAGAGACCCAGTACTTC. This encodes CASSFMGLREETQYF.

The genes are TRBV5-8 and TRBJ2-7; D may be TRBD1 (6 bases). This CDR3 has 17 amino acids. V lost 0 bases and J 2 bases, leaving 18 bases between the germline ends. Looked up from germline, CDR1 is SGHTS and CDR2 is YDEGEE. CDR3 sequence: CASSLETGTLFPYEQYF. The DNA for the CDR3 is TGTGCCAGCAGCTTGGAGACCGGGACATTATTTCCCTACGAGCAGTACTTC.

V usage is TRBV6-5 and J usage is TRBJ2-7; tentative D call: TRBD1 (6 bases). The germline V and J ends were trimmed by 6 bases and 3 bases, with 9 bases remaining between them. The CDR3 runs to 12 residues. Germline V gives CDR1 MNHEY, CDR2 SVGAGI. CDR3 residues: CASREDSYEQYF. Here the CDR3 DNA reads TGTGCCAGCAGAGAGGACAGCTACGAGCAGTACTTC.

The V gene is TRBV6-6, the J gene TRBJ1-4; D not certain. The germline V gene encodes CDR1 MNHNY and CDR2 SVGAGI (reference sequence). V lost 8 bases and J 7 bases, leaving 14 bases between the germline ends. The CDR3 contains 13 residues. The CDR3 spells CASSLEEPEKLFF. Written as DNA, the CDR3 is TGTGCCAGCTCTCTGGAGGAACCTGAAAAACTGTTTTTT.

The table lists this clone with a few counts. The chain employs TRBV10-3 and TRBJ1-1; 7 bases align to TRBD1. Germline-derived CDR1 and CDR2 are ENHRY and SYGVKD. V was pared by 10 bases and J by 1 base, with 12 bases of the junction left unmatched. The CDR3 sequence is 15 residues long. DNA of the CDR3: TGTGCCACCCGACAGGGAGAGGGGTCGAACACTGAAGCTTTCTTT. It yields the protein CATRQGEGSNTEAFF.

V gene TRBV12-5 combines with J gene TRBJ1-3; the D is unclear. The CDR3 is 18 amino acids. V was clipped by 0 bases and J by 4 bases, with 19 bases between them. Per the germline V gene, CDR1 is LGHNT and CDR2 is FRNRAP. The CDR3 loop is CASGLVRVDQSEGNTIYF. The DNA for the CDR3 is TGTGCTAGTGGTTTGGTCCGGGTGGATCAGTCGGAGGGAAACACCATATATTTT.

V and J are TRBV5-4 and TRBJ2-3; 8 bases are a match to TRBD2. Germline V gene data show CDR1 as SGHNT and CDR2 as YYREEE (reference sequence). CDR3 length: 18 residues. V lost 4 bases, J lost 2 bases, and 15 bases stayed unmatched. DNA of the CDR3: TGTGCCAGCAGCCCACAACGACGGGGACTAGAGTTCACAGATACGCAGTATTTT. Protein sequence: CASSPQRRGLEFTDTQYF.

This chain links TRBV27 with TRBJ2-1, with no clear D. The CDR3 has 14 amino acids. Per germline, CDR1 MNHEY and CDR2 SMNVEV (reference sequence). Trimming took 2 bases from V and 5 from J, leaving 10 bases between them. The CDR3 here is CASSLQGANNEQFF. The CDR3 coding sequence is TGTGCCAGCAGTTTACAAGGAGCGAACAATGAGCAGTTCTTC.

The V and J genes are TRBV19 and TRBJ1-2; D is possibly TRBD1 (6 bases). Germline V gene data show CDR1 as LNHDA and CDR2 as SQIVND (reference sequence). V was pared by 7 bases and J by 0 bases, with 12 bases between. The CDR3 totals 14 residues. The CDR3 loop is CASKGHSANYGYTF. CDR3 sequence (DNA): TGTGCCAGTAAGGGACACTCAGCTAACTATGGCTACACCTTC. Looking up the rest from reference TRBV19 and TRBJ1-2 gives the full variable domain: DGGITQSPKYLFRKEGQNVTLSCEQNLNHDAMYWYRQDPGQGLRLIYYSQIVNDFQKGDIAEGYSVSREKKESFPLTVTSAQKNPTAFYLCASKGHSANYGYTFGSGTRLTVV.

The chain combines TRBV19 with TRBJ1-6; 7 bases fit TRBD1. V lost 5 bases to trimming and J lost 5 bases; unmatched junction nucleotides: 6. The germline gives CDR1 LNHDA, CDR2 SQIVND (reference sequence). The length of the CDR3 is 15 residues. CDR3: CASSASQGNNSPLHF. CDR3 in DNA: TGTGCCAGTAGTGCCTCACAGGGGAATAATTCACCCCTCCACTTT.

The J gene is TRBJ2-7, the V gene TRBV7-2; 12 bases fit TRBD2. The CDR3 has 18 amino acids. Germline CDR1 SGHTA, CDR2 FQGNSA. Trimming at V came to 7 bases and at J to 2 bases, leaving 15 bases not matched to a gene. CDR3 nucleotides: TGTGCCAGCATCCTGGGACTAGCGGGCCCCTCGAGCACCTACGAGCAGTACTTC. It is translated as CASILGLAGPSSTYEQYF.

The genes are TRBV4-1 and TRBJ2-7, with TRBD2 identical over 7 bases. The CDR3 has 16 amino acids. V was pared by 0 bases and J by 5 bases, with 10 bases of the junction left unmatched. Looked up from germline, CDR1 is MGHRA and CDR2 is YSYEKL. CDR3: CASSQDLPRGSNEQYF. The CDR3 region has the DNA TGCGCCAGCAGCCAAGACCTACCGCGGGGGAGCAACGAGCAGTACTTC.

J is TRBJ2-3 and V is TRBV7-9; D is possibly TRBD2 (6 bases). The length of the CDR3 is 16 residues. Germline CDR1 reads SEHNR; CDR2 reads FQNEAQ (reference sequence). Trimming removed 1 base at V and 2 bases at J, with 13 bases between. The CDR3 DNA reads TGTGCCAGCAGCTTAGTGCGGGGAGAGAACACAGATACGCAGTATTTT. Its translation is CASSLVRGENTDTQYF.

The chain employs TRBV21-1 and TRBJ2-7; the D call of TRBD2 is as the table states it, not checked on the DNA. TRBV21-1 is recorded as a pseudogene. The CDR3 has 18 amino acids. The CDR3 nucleotides read TGTGCCAGCACTCCCGGGACTAGCGCCACCCTAATAGTAGGCGAGCAGTACTTC. It encodes CASTPGTSATLIVGEQYF.

In regard to this clone: Because the CDR3 is missing its conserved closing phenylalanine or tryptophan, this is likely a read error. The chain uses TRBV5-6 and TRBJ1-2, with 9 bases that match TRBD1. CDR1 and CDR2 (germline): SGHDT, YYEEEE. After removal of 4 bases from V and 4 bases from J, the junction contained 5 bases not matched to a gene. There are 14 residues in the CDR3. CDR3 nucleotide sequence: TGTGCCAGCAGCGTGGGACAGGGCCTCTATGGCTACACCCTC. Amino acid sequence: CASSVGQGLYGYTL.

V gene TRBV28 combines with J gene TRBJ1-3, with 7 bases identical to TRBD1. This CDR3 is built from 15 residues. CDR1 and CDR2 (germline): MDHEN, SYDVKM. Trimming removed 6 bases from V and 6 bases from J; junction bases left unmatched: 11. The CDR3 nucleotides read TGTGCCAGCAGCCATACAGGGGCCTCCCCAAACACCATATATTTT. Protein sequence: CASSHTGASPNTIYF. Together with reference TRBV28 and TRBJ1-3, the CDR3 gives the full variable domain: DVKVTQSSRYLVKRTGEKVFLECVQDMDHENMFWYRQDPGLGLRLIYFSYDVKMKEKGDIPEGYSVSREKKERFSLILESASTNQTSMYLCASSHTGASPNTIYFGEGSWLTVV.

This chain links TRBV5-1 with TRBJ1-1; D unclear. The V and J ends lost 3 bases and 4 bases respectively, with 19 bases between them. From germline, CDR1 is SGHRS and CDR2 YFSETQ. This CDR3 contains 16 residues. The CDR3 DNA sequence: TGCGCCAGCAGCTCCAAGGACGGGAAGGGTGGCACTGAAGCTTTCTTT. It is translated as CASSSKDGKGGTEAFF.

CDR3 sequence reads: CSVLGQGSETQYF. DNA of the CDR3: TGCAGCGTCCTGGGGCAGGGCTCGGAGACCCAGTACTTC. The V call is TRBV29-1, the J call TRBJ2-5; TRBD1 might be the D (5 bases). The CDR3 length is 13 residues. V lost 6 bases and J lost 5, with 16 bases in between. Germline V gene data show CDR1 as SQVTM and CDR2 as ANQGSEA.

The rearrangement uses TRBV7-9 and TRBJ1-2; D is unresolved. V lost 1 base to trimming and J lost 4 bases, with 19 bases between them. The CDR3 totals 17 residues. The V gene's germline CDR1 is SEHNR and CDR2 FQNEAQ (reference sequence). The CDR3 loop is CASSLDTANAVTYGYTF. CDR3 in DNA: TGTGCCAGCAGCTTAGACACCGCTAACGCGGTAACCTATGGCTACACCTTC.

A remark on this clone: A read error may produce the germline difference seen at one junction end. The chain carries TRBV7-9 and TRBJ2-7, with TRBD1 identical over 10 bases. CDR1 is SEHNR and CDR2 is FQNEAQ in the germline V gene (reference sequence). The CDR3 is 16 amino acids. In DNA form, the CDR3 reads TGTACCAGCAGCTTAGTCTCCGGGACAGGGGTCAACGAGCAGTACTTC. Protein product: CTSSLVSGTGVNEQYF.